The source of this T cell receptor (beta chain) is a study of blood T cell repertoires in COVID-19. Study summary: From the United States, Italy and Spain came samples of acute and convalescent COVID-19. Nucleic acid was either cDNA or gDNA, and it came from T cells, B-cell-depleted T cells, or PBMCs.

Germline CDR1 is SSHAT and CDR2 is FNYEAQ (reference sequence). The CDR3 loop spans 15 amino acids. Clones were sequenced by immunoSEQ multiplex PCR, and TCRdb holds only the in-frame ones, with some missing. The profile shows hundreds of thousands of clones, about 91% of them singletons. On this clone itself: Compared with germline, one end of the junction differs, possibly owing to a read error.

The receptor was isolated from a woman between 25 and 40 years old with COVID-19, enrolled during active disease. V is TRBV7-7 and J is TRBJ2-3; 10 bases map to TRBD2. Sequencing was done on a sample of peripheral blood. The CDR3 protein is CASSLGTSGTDTQYF. The DNA for the CDR3 is TGTGCTAGCAGCTTAGGGACTAGCGGCACAGATACGCAGTATTTT.